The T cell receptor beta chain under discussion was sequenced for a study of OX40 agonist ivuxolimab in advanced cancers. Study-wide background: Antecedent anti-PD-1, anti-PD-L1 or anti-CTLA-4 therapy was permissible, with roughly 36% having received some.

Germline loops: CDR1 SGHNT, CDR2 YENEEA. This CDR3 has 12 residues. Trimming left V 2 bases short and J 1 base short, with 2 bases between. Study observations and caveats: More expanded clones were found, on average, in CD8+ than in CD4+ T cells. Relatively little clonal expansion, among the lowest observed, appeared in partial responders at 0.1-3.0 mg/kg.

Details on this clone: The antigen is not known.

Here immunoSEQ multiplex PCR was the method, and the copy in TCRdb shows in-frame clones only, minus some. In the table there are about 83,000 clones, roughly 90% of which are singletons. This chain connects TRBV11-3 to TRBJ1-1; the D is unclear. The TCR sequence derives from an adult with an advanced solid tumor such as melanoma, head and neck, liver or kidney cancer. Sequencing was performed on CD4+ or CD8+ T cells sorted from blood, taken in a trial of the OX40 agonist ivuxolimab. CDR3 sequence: CASSLRNTEAFF. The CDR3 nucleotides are TGTGCCAGCAGCTTAAGGAACACTGAAGCTTTCTTT.